The 23 T cell receptor beta chains below all came from one sample that was sequenced in a study of T cell repertoires in cytomegalovirus infection. Each CDR3 protein gets one entry after TCRdb re-called the reads with MiXCR. This repertoire shows approximately 110,000 distinct CDR3 sequences, approximately 45% found once; its top ten account for less than 80%. No antigens are known for them. Specimen: CD8+ T cells from cultured PBMCs, collected from culture after CMV antigen stimulation. These receptors were taken from a human donor in good health (CMV status not recorded). Some clones in this sample may be carry-over from other donors' samples.

This clonotype was counted ten times or more. This sequence joins TRBV10-3 and TRBJ2-7; 9 bases fit TRBD2. Germline CDR1 ENHRY, CDR2 SYGVKD. V trimming: 0 bases; J trimming: 5 bases; junction bases outside the gene matches: 11. CDR3 length: 17 amino acids. Written as DNA, the CDR3 is TGTGCCATCAGTGAGTCGGTTATCAAGACTAGCGGCCACGAGCAGTACTTC. Amino acids: CAISESVIKTSGHEQYF.

The CDR3 nucleotides read TGTGCCAGCAGCTTAATGAACAATGAGCAGTTCTTC. Its protein is CASSLMNNEQFF. The rearrangement joins TRBV11-1 to TRBJ2-1; D ambiguous. The V end was cut by 2 bases, the J end by 5 bases, with 4 bases between. The CDR3 runs to 12 residues. Germline-derived CDR1 and CDR2 are SGHAT and FQDESV (reference sequence).

This clonotype was counted between two and nine times. V usage is TRBV12-3 or TRBV12-4 and J usage is TRBJ2-1; TRBD1 aligns across 9 bases. This CDR3 comprises 15 residues. J gave up 4 bases and V 6 bases, and 7 bases lay outside the gene matches. The CDR3 sequence: CASRDGTGPYNEQFF. The CDR3, as DNA: TGTGCCAGCAGGGACGGGACAGGGCCTTACAATGAGCAGTTCTTC.

The CDR3 DNA reads TGTGCCAGCAGCCTCCTAGGAGACGAGCAGTACTTC. This gives the protein CASSLLGDEQYF. V and J are TRBV7-9 and TRBJ2-7; D unclear. Deletions cut 5 bases from V and 5 bases from J, with 10 bases between. Germline-derived CDR1 and CDR2 are SEHNR and FQNEAQ (reference sequence). The CDR3 has 12 amino acids.

This clonotype was counted a few times. The J gene is TRBJ2-4, the V gene TRBV4-1, with TRBD1 identical over 7 bases. After removal of 0 bases from V and 0 bases from J, the junction contained 2 bases not matched to a gene. CDR3 length: 16 residues. Germline V CDR1 and CDR2: MGHRA, YSYEKL. The CDR3 loop reads CASSQETGRAKNIQYF. The CDR3 region has the DNA TGCGCCAGCAGCCAAGAGACAGGGAGAGCCAAAAACATTCAGTACTTC.

The sample holds a few counts of this clonotype. The V gene is TRBV7-9, the J gene TRBJ2-5; D might be TRBD2 (6 bases). CDR1 and CDR2 from the germline V gene are SEHNR and FQNEAQ (reference sequence). Trimming took 1 base from V and 3 from J, leaving 21 bases between them. The CDR3 consists of 18 residues. CDR3 sequence: CASSLVGGNYYAEETQYF. In DNA, the CDR3 is TGTGCCAGCAGCTTAGTTGGGGGGAACTATTACGCGGAAGAGACCCAGTACTTC.

The gene calls are TRBV2 and TRBJ2-5; D is unclear. CDR1 is SNHLY, CDR2 FYNNEI, per germline. V was cut by 3 bases and J by 0 bases, with 11 bases left in between. This CDR3 region has 15 residues. The chain's CDR3 is CASSDISKDQETQYF. The CDR3, as DNA: TGTGCCAGCAGTGATATTAGCAAGGACCAAGAGACCCAGTACTTC.

The chain combines TRBV28 with TRBJ2-3, with TRBD1 matching 8 bases. The CDR3 covers 17 residues. With 4 bases clipped from V and 2 bases from J, the junction kept 11 bases outside the gene matches. Germline assignment: CDR1 MDHEN and CDR2 SYDVKM. The CDR3 nucleotides read TGTGCCAGCAGTTCAAATCCGGGACAGGTCTACACAGATACGCAGTATTTT. This codes for CASSSNPGQVYTDTQYF.

V and J are TRBV12-3 or TRBV12-4 and TRBJ2-1, with TRBD2 matching over 13 bases. The CDR3 is 16 residues long. Trimming removed 4 bases from V and 8 bases from J; junction bases left unmatched: 8. CDR3 DNA sequence: TGTGCCAGCAGTTCCCCGGGACTAGCGGGGTGGGATGAGCAGTTCTTC. This translates into CASSSPGLAGWDEQFF.

V and J are TRBV30 and TRBJ1-2; D remains ambiguous. The CDR3 length is 13 residues. Trimming removed 7 bases at V and 6 bases at J, with 18 bases between. Germline CDR1 and CDR2: GTSNPN and SVGIG (reference sequence). The CDR3 DNA sequence: TGTGCCTTCCCCACCCGTGGGTCGGATGGCTACACCTTC. Amino acids: CAFPTRGSDGYTF.

Of note for this clonotype: An end of the junction differs from the germline gene, which may be a read error. The chain is built from TRBV24-1 and TRBJ2-2; TRBD1 might be the D (7 bases). In germline, CDR1 is KGHDR, CDR2 SFDVKD. The CDR3 spans 12 residues. CDR3 DNA sequence: TGTGTCACCAGGGGGGCCACCGGGGAGCTGTTTTTT. Amino acids: CVTRGATGELFF.

This clonotype has just a few counts. The chain employs TRBV7-2 and TRBJ2-2; possibly TRBD1 for D (6 bases). Germline values: CDR1 SGHTA, CDR2 FQGNSA. The CDR3 covers 14 residues. V was cut by 5 bases and J by 5 bases, with 12 bases left in between. DNA of the CDR3: TGTGCCAGCAGCCTAAGTACAGGGACCGGGGAGCTGTTTTTT. Translating it yields CASSLSTGTGELFF.

V is TRBV12-3 or TRBV12-4 and J is TRBJ2-4; 12 nucleotides match TRBD2. The CDR3 spans 14 residues. V shed 5 bases, J shed 8 bases, and the junction held 4 bases outside the gene matches. CDR3 nucleotide sequence: TGTGCCAGCAGTCCGACTAGCGGGGGTTACATTCAGTACTTC. This gives the protein CASSPTSGGYIQYF.

The rearrangement links TRBV6-6 to TRBJ2-5, with TRBD1 as a possible D gene (6 bases). The length of the CDR3 is 11 residues. V was pared by 10 bases and J by 5 bases, with 11 bases between. Germline values: CDR1 MNHNY, CDR2 SVGAGI (reference sequence). The CDR3 sequence is CATWGLETQYF. CDR3 nucleotides: TGTGCCACATGGGGGCTGGAGACCCAGTACTTC.

The rearrangement links TRBV27 to TRBJ1-4; unclear D gene. Germline V gene lookup returns CDR1 MNHEY and CDR2 SMNVEV (reference sequence). The CDR3 has 11 amino acids. Trimming removed 6 bases from V and 4 bases from J, with 3 bases in between. CDR3 sequence (DNA): TGTGCCAGCAGGGGTAATGAAAAACTGTTTTTT. Translating it yields CASRGNEKLFF.

There are a few counts of this clonotype. The V and J genes are TRBV7-6 and TRBJ2-7; 10 bases line up with TRBD1. CDR1 and CDR2 from the germline V gene are SGHVS and FNYEAQ. The length of the CDR3 is 14 residues. J was trimmed by 5 bases and V by 4 bases; bases with no gene match: 5. The chain's CDR3 is CASSSGTGVDEQYF. The DNA of the CDR3 is TGTGCCAGCAGCTCCGGGACAGGGGTTGACGAGCAGTACTTC.

Only a few counts were recorded for this clonotype. J is TRBJ1-3 and V is TRBV7-8; no clear D gene. The CDR3 consists of 15 residues. V was shortened by 4 bases and J by 2 bases, with 12 bases between the two germline ends. The germline CDR1 and CDR2 sequences are SGHVS and FQNEAQ. The CDR3: CASSSVYVPGNTIYF. The CDR3 DNA sequence: TGTGCCAGCAGCTCAGTTTATGTTCCTGGAAACACCATATATTTT.

This clonotype appeared many times. The chain recombines TRBV5-4 with TRBJ2-1, with D perhaps matching TRBD1 (6 bases). This CDR3 region has 13 residues. Trimming took 4 bases from V and 8 from J, leaving 13 bases between them. Germline V gene data show CDR1 as SGHNT and CDR2 as YYREEE (reference sequence). For the CDR3, the DNA is TGTGCCAGCAGCGGTACAGGGTGGGATGAGCAGTTCTTC. Its translation is CASSGTGWDEQFF.

This clonotype was detected only a few times. The rearrangement joins TRBV10-3 to TRBJ2-5; D gene ambiguous. From germline, CDR1 is ENHRY and CDR2 SYGVKD. Trimming took off 3 bases at V and 0 bases at J, with 11 bases between the two ends. CDR3 length equals 15 residues. The CDR3 spells CAISDEGDYQETQYF. CDR3 DNA sequence: TGTGCCATCAGTGATGAAGGTGATTACCAAGAGACCCAGTACTTC.

The chain recombines TRBV28 with TRBJ2-7; perhaps TRBD2 as D (5 bases). V lost 4 bases and J 7 bases, leaving 5 bases between the germline ends. CDR3 length: 10 residues. Looked up from germline, CDR1 is MDHEN and CDR2 is SYDVKM. The CDR3 DNA reads as TGTGCCAGCAGTTCGGGGGAGCAGTACTTC. It is translated as CASSSGEQYF.

A note on this clonotype: Since a much larger clone is just one base distant, this may be a read error. The chain joins TRBV23-1 to TRBJ2-3; TRBD2 is a possible D gene (6 bases). TRBV23-1 is noted as an ORF with a role that remains uncertain. V was pared by 4 bases and J by 5 bases, with 22 bases between. The CDR3 loop spans 17 amino acids. The CDR3 loop is CASSLSRGLGLGDTQYF. The CDR3 DNA is TGCGCCAGCAGTCTATCCCGGGGACTGGGGTTGGGAGATACGCAGTATTTT.

This clonotype has more than one count but fewer than ten. This rearrangement joins TRBV20-1 to TRBJ2-3; either TRBD1 or TRBD2 may fit D (5 bases each). CDR1 is DFQATT and CDR2 is SNEGSKA in the germline V gene (reference sequence). The CDR3 covers 13 residues. The ends were cut back, 3 bases at V and 6 bases at J, with 13 bases in the middle. The CDR3 coding sequence is TGCAGTGCTAGTGAGATATGGGGGGATACGCAGTATTTT. Its translation: CSASEIWGDTQYF.

The chain combines TRBV7-2 with TRBJ2-1; unclear D gene. The V end lost 8 bases, the J end lost 6 bases, and 8 bases lay between the germline ends. The CDR3 totals 11 residues. CDR1 and CDR2 (germline): SGHTA, FQGNSA. CDR3 nucleotides: TGTGCCAGCCTTGGAAGCAATGAGCAGTTCTTC. This encodes CASLGSNEQFF. Supplemented by reference TRBV7-2 and TRBJ2-1, the full variable domain reads GAGVSQSPSNKVTEKGKDVELRCDPISGHTALYWYRQSLGQGLEFLIYFQGNSAPDKSGLPSDRFSAERTGGSVSTLTIQRTQQEDSAVYLCASLGSNEQFFGPGTRLTVL.